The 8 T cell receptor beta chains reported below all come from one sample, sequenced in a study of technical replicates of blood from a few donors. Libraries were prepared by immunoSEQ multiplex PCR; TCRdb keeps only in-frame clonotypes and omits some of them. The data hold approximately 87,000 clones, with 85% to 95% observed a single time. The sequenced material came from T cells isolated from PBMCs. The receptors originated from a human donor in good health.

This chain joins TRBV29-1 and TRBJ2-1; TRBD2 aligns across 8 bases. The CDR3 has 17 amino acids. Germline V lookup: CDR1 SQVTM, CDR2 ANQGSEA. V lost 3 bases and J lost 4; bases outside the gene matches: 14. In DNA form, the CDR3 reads TGCAGCGTTGAGCCAGCGGGAGAGGTCGACGCATACAATGAGCAGTTCTTC. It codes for CSVEPAGEVDAYNEQFF.

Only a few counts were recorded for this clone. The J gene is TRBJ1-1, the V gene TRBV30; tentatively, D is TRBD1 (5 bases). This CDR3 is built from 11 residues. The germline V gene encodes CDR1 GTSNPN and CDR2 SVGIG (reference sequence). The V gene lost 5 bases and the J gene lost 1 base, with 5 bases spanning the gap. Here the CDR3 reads CAWGQNTEAFF. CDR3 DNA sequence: TGTGCCTGGGGACAGAACACTGAAGCTTTCTTT. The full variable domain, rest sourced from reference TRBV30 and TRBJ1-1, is SQTIHQWPATLVQPVGSPLSLECTVEGTSNPNLYWYRQAAGRGLQLLFYSVGIGQISSEVPQNLSASRPQDRQFILSSKKLLLSDSGFYLCAWGQNTEAFFGQGTRLTVV.

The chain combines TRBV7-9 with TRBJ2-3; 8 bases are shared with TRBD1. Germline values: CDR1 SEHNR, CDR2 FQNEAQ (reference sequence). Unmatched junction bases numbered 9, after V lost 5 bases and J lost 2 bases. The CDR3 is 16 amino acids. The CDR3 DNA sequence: TGTGCCAGCAGCCCTAGGACAGGGCGATCCACAGATACGCAGTATTTT. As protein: CASSPRTGRSTDTQYF.

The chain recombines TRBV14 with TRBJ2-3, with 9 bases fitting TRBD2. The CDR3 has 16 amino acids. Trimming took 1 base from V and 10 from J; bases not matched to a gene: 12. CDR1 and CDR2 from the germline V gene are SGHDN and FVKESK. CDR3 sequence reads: CASSQGRLAVGTAQYF. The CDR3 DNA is TGTGCCAGCAGCCAAGGGAGACTAGCGGTTGGGACTGCGCAGTATTTT.

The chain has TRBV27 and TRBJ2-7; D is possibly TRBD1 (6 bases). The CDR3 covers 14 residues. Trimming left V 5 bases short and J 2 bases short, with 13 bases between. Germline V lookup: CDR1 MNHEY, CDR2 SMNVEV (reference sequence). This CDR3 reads CASSPMTGPYEQYF. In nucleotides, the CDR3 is TGTGCCAGCAGTCCGATGACAGGACCCTACGAGCAGTACTTC.

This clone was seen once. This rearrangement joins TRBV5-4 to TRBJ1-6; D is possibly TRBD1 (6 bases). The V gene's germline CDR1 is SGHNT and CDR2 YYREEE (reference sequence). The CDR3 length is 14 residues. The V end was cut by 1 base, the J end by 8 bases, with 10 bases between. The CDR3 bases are TGTGCCAGCAGCTTGACCTACAGGGATTCACCCCTCCACTTT. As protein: CASSLTYRDSPLHF.

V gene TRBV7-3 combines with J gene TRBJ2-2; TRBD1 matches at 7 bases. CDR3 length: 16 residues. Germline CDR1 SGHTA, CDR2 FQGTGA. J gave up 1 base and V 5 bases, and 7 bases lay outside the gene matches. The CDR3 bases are TGTGCCAGCAGCCCATACGGGGACAGGAACACCGGGGAGCTGTTTTTT. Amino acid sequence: CASSPYGDRNTGELFF.

CDR3 in amino acids: CASSTPTGGEYHEQYF. CDR3 DNA: TGTGCCAGCAGCACCCCGACAGGGGGCGAGTACCACGAGCAGTACTTC. J is TRBJ2-7 and V is TRBV28, with 10 positions matching TRBD1. The CDR3 runs 16 residues. J gave up 5 bases and V 6 bases, and 13 bases lay outside the gene matches. Germline V gene lookup returns CDR1 MDHEN and CDR2 SYDVKM.